Reported below is one T cell receptor beta chain. The data originate from a study of CD4 T cells in relation to SARS-CoV-2 and coronaviruses. Sequencing used immunoSEQ multiplex PCR; TCRdb keeps in-frame clones, though not all of them. The repertoire holds 40,000 or so clones, 80% to 90% seen once, with 3.1% in the top ten. The clonotype comes from an adult with COVID-19. The sequenced sample consisted of memory CD4+ T cells from PBMCs.

Written as DNA, the CDR3 is TGTGCCAGTAGCCGACTTTCCGAAAAACTGTTTTTT. Protein sequence: CASSRLSEKLFF. The V gene is TRBV19, the J gene TRBJ1-4, with unresolved D. This CDR3 comprises 12 residues. V was trimmed by 6 bases and J by 8 bases, leaving 10 bases between them. Germline-derived CDR1 and CDR2 are LNHDA and SQIVND (reference sequence).